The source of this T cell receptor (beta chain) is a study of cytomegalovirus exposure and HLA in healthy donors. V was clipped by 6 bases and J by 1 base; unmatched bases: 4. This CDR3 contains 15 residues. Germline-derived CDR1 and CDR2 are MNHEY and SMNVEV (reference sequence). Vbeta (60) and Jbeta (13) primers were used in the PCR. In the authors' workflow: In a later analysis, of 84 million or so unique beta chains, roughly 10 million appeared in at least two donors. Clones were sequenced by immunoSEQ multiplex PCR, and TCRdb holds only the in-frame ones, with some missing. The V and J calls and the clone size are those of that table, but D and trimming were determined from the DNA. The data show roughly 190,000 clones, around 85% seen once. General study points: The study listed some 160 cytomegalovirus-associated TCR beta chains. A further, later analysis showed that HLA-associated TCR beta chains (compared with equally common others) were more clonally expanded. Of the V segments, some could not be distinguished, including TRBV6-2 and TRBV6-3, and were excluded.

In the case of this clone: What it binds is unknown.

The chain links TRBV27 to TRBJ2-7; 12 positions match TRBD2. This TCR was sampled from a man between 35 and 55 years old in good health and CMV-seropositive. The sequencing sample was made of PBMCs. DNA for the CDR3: TGTGCCAGCAGAAAAGGACTAGCGGGATCCTACGAGCAGTACTTC. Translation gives CASRKGLAGSYEQYF.